This T cell receptor beta chain came from a study of T cells after yellow fever vaccination. In the study overall: SMART-Seq v4 Ultra Low Input handled preparation of low-cell-number fractions.

The sample holds many counts of this clonotype. Its matching antigen is unknown. Looked up from germline, CDR1 is ENHRY and CDR2 is SYGVKD. The CDR3 runs 19 residues. J was trimmed by 4 bases and V by 2 bases; bases with no gene match: 17. Study-wide results and caveats: By day 5 rather than day 15, the secondary response had peaked, though it was weaker. The study noted that FACS-sorted repertoires could contain abundant clonotypes contaminating from the bulk population. Subsequent to the booster, the majority of primary-vaccination clones reappeared (96% CD4, about 90% CD8).

TCRdb re-derived calls from the 5' RACE reads in MiXCR, one entry per CDR3 protein. The table includes approximately 250,000 distinct CDR3 sequences, roughly 6.8% detected once. The source was CD4+ T cells sorted from PBMCs, collected on the day of the yellow fever booster vaccination. The sequence was collected from a man aged 25 to 40 who received the YFV17D yellow fever vaccine. The rearrangement uses TRBV10-3 and TRBJ2-3; the match to TRBD2 covers 8 bases. The CDR3 spells CAISEGLKGAGVVADTQYF. The DNA for the CDR3 is TGTGCCATCAGTGAGGGGCTAAAGGGAGCGGGAGTTGTCGCAGATACGCAGTATTTT.